This paragraph covers one TCR beta chain sequence. The antigen is unknown. CDR1 MRHNA and CDR2 SNTAGT come from the germline V gene. Germline trimming cut 3 bases from V and 8 bases from J; bases unmatched to any gene: 6. The CDR3 runs 15 residues. The record originates from a study of cytomegalovirus exposure and HLA in healthy donors. General study points: Among TCR beta chains, those listed as cytomegalovirus-associated numbered approximately 150. Earlier analysis looked at TCR beta V segments, and most were productive about 90% or about 30% of the time. In vitro experiments confirmed that a few CMV-associated chains were specific for CMV antigens.

PCR employed 60 Vbeta and 13 Jbeta primers. Clones were read by immunoSEQ multiplex PCR, and TCRdb kept only the in-frame ones, dropping some. This table holds approximately 190,000 clones, 75% to 90% found once. This sequence originates from a man aged 25 to 45 in good health and CMV-seronegative. J is TRBJ1-6 and V is TRBV6-4; 8 nucleotides align to TRBD1. Specimen: PBMCs. CDR3 bases: TGTGCCAGCAGTGAGGGGGACAGGACGTATTCACCCCTCCACTTT. Its translation is CASSEGDRTYSPLHF.